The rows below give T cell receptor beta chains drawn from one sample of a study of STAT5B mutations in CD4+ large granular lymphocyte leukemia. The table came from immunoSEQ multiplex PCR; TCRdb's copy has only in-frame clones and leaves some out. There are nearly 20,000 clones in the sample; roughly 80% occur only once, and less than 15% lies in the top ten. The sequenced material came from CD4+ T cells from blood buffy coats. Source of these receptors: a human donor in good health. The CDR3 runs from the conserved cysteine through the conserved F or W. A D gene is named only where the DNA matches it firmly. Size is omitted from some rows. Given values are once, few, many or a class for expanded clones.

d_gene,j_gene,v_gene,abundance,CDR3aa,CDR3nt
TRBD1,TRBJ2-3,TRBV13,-,CASSPGTGLVTDTQYF,TGTGCCAGCAGCCCCGGGACAGGCCTAGTCACAGATACGCAGTATTTT
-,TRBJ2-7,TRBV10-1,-,CASSDRQRAYEQYF,TGCGCCAGCAGTGACCGACAGAGAGCCTACGAGCAGTACTTC
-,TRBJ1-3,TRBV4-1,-,CASSERESGNTIYF,TGCGCCAGCAGCGAGAGGGAATCTGGAAACACCATATATTTT
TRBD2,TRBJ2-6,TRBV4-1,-,CASSQGGLAGGSGANVLTF,TGCGCCAGCAGCCAAGGGGGACTAGCGGGGGGCTCTGGGGCCAACGTCCTGACTTTC
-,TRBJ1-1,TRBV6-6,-,CASSYDRTNTEAFF,TGTGCCAGCAGTTACGACAGAACGAACACTGAAGCTTTCTTT
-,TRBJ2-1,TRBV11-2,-,CASSSQSGSEQFF,TGTGCCAGCAGCTCCCAGTCAGGGTCCGAGCAGTTCTTC
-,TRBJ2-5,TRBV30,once,CAWSAWGTVRTQYF,TGTGCCTGGAGTGCTTGGGGGACGGTACGGACCCAGTACTTC
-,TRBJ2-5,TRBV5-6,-,CASSSWGRYQETQYF,TGTGCCAGCAGCTCATGGGGGAGGTACCAAGAGACCCAGTACTTC
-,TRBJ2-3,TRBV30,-,CARGRARTDTQYF,TGTGCCCGGGGGCGGGCCCGCACAGATACGCAGTATTTT
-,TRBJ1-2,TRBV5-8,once,CASIPWAISSSGF,TGTGCCAGCATCCCGTGGGCAATTTCTTCGTCCGGTTTC
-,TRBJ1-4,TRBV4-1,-,CASSREQGYGLGDLFF,TGCGCCAGCAGCCGAGAACAGGGCTACGGACTTGGAGATCTGTTTTTT
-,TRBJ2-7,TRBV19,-,CASQSGAFPYEQYF,TGTGCCAGTCAGAGCGGCGCGTTCCCCTACGAGCAGTACTTC
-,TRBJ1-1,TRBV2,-,CASKLDSKNTEAFF,TGTGCCAGCAAACTGGACAGCAAGAACACTGAAGCTTTCTTT
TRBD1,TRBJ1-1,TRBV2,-,CASGDRDRALNTEAFF,TGTGCCAGCGGGGACCGGGACAGGGCCTTGAACACTGAAGCTTTCTTT
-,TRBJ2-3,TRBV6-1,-,CASSEAVGGSTDTQYF,TGTGCCAGCAGTGAAGCGGTGGGAGGATCAACAGATACGCAGTATTTT
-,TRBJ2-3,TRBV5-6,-,CASRPSNVGTQYF,TGTGCCAGCAGGCCCTCTAATGTGGGTACGCAGTATTTT
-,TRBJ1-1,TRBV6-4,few,CASSWGRNTEAFF,TGTGCCAGCAGTTGGGGGAGAAACACTGAAGCTTTCTTT
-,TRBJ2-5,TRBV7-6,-,CASSLQTVQETQYF,TGTGCCAGCAGCTTACAGACAGTTCAAGAGACCCAGTACTTC
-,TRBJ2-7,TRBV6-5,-,CASTGRAFSYEQYF,TGTGCCAGCACAGGGCGGGCGTTCTCCTACGAGCAGTACTTC
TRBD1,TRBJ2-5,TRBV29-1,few,CSEGTGKETQYF,TGCAGCGAAGGGACAGGGAAAGAGACCCAGTACTTC
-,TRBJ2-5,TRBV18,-,CASSPLRSDQETQYF,TGTGCCAGCTCACCACTTCGCAGCGACCAAGAGACCCAGTACTTC
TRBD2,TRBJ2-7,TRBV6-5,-,CASGSGGSYEQYF,TGTGCCAGCGGATCGGGGGGGTCCTACGAGCAGTACTTC
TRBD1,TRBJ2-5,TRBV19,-,CATGQGQETQYF,TGTGCCACTGGACAGGGGCAAGAGACCCAGTACTTC
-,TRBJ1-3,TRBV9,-,CASSVGYLGISGNTIYF,TGTGCCAGCAGCGTAGGCTATCTCGGAATCTCTGGAAACACCATATATTTT
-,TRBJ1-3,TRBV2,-,CASRGIRNTIYF,TGTGCCAGCCGGGGGATCCGAAACACCATATATTTT
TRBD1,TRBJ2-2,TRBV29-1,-,CSVGIGTGGEELFF,TGCAGCGTTGGGATCGGGACAGGGGGCGAGGAGCTGTTTTTT
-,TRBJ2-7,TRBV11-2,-,CASSMDSSYEQYF,TGTGCCAGCAGCATGGATAGCTCCTACGAGCAGTACTTC
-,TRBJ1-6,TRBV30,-,CAWSSNSPLHF,TGTGCCTGGAGTTCCAATTCACCCCTCCACTTT
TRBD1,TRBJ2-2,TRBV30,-,CAWMGQSAGELFF,TGTGCCTGGATGGGACAGTCAGCCGGGGAGCTGTTTTTT
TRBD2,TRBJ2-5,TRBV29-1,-,CSVEWGGETQYF,TGCAGCGTTGAATGGGGGGGGGAGACCCAGTACTTC
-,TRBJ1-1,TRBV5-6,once,CASSSDFQGTEAFF,TGTGCCAGCAGCTCCGACTTCCAAGGCACTGAAGCTTTCTTT
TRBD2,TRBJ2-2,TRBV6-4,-,CASSQRASGSSGELFF,TGTGCCAGCAGTCAACGGGCTAGCGGGAGCTCCGGGGAGCTGTTTTTT
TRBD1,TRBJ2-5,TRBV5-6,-,CASSNEGQLQETQYF,TGTGCCAGCAGCAATGAGGGACAGCTCCAAGAGACCCAGTACTTC
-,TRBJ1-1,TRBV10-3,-,CAISDWEGTEAFF,TGTGCCATCAGTGATTGGGAGGGTACTGAAGCTTTCTTT
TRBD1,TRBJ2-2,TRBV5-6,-,CASSPTGTANTGELFF,TGTGCCAGCAGCCCGACCGGGACAGCGAACACCGGGGAGCTGTTTTTT
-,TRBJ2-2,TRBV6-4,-,CASSDSGGELFF,TGTGCCAGCAGTGACTCGGGCGGGGAGCTGTTTTTT
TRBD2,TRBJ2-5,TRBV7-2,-,CASSSGTSGRYQETQYF,TGTGCCAGCAGCTCAGGGACTAGCGGGAGGTACCAAGAGACCCAGTACTTC
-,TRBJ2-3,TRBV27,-,CASRSLGNTDTQYF,TGTGCCAGCAGATCATTGGGGAACACAGATACGCAGTATTTT
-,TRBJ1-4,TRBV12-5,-,CASGSSWTQGNEKLFF,TGTGCTAGTGGTTCGTCATGGACCCAGGGAAATGAAAAACTGTTTTTT
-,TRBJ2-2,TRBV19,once,CASSIGRVNAGELFF,TGTGCCAGTAGTATCGGCAGGGTGAACGCCGGGGAGCTGTTTTTT
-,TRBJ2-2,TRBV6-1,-,CASSDNFSGTGELFF,TGTGCCAGCAGTGACAATTTCTCGGGCACCGGGGAGCTGTTTTTT
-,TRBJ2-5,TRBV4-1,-,CASSQESLGAQYF,TGCGCCAGCAGCCAAGAATCACTAGGGGCCCAGTACTTC
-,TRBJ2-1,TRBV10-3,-,CAIGADYNEQFF,TGTGCCATCGGTGCAGATTACAATGAGCAGTTCTTC
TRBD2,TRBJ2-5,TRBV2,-,CASRPGLAGSRGETQYF,TGTGCCAGCAGGCCGGGACTAGCGGGTTCCCGCGGGGAGACCCAGTACTTC
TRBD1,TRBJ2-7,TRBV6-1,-,CASRVGTGYEQYF,TGTGCCAGCAGAGTTGGGACAGGCTACGAGCAGTACTTC
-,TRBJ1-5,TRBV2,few,CASSPNGPQHF,TGTGCCAGCAGTCCCAACGGGCCCCAGCATTTT
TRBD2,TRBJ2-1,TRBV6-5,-,CASRLAGRYEQFF,TGTGCCAGCAGGCTAGCGGGACGGTATGAGCAGTTCTTC
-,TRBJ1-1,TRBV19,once,CASSRSGAVQNTEAFF,TGTGCCAGTAGCAGGAGCGGCGCGGTACAGAACACTGAAGCTTTCTTT
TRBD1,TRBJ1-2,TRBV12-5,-,CASGLAGTVGYTF,TGTGCTAGTGGTTTGGCCGGGACAGTTGGCTACACCTTC
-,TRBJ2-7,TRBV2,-,CASVRPIYEQYF,TGTGCCAGCGTGAGGCCGATCTACGAGCAGTACTTC
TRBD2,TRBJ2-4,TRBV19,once,CASSPNEGGNIQYF,TGTGCCAGTAGCCCCAATGAGGGAGGGAACATTCAGTACTTC
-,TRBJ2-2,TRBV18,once,CASSPKSLGITGELFF,TGTGCCAGCTCACCAAAAAGCCTCGGGATCACCGGGGAGCTGTTTTTT
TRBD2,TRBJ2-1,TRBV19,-,CASSSLAGGLNEQFF,TGTGCCAGTAGTAGTTTAGCGGGAGGGCTCAATGAGCAGTTCTTC